Following are 27 T cell receptor beta chains from one sample sequenced in a study of shared clonotypes between healthy human individuals. Terminally differentiated effector memory CD45RA+ cells were excluded from the naive CD8 cells, which were CD45RO-negative and positively selected for CCR7. The repertoire was sequenced with immunoSEQ multiplex PCR; TCRdb's copy has only in-frame clones and lacks some. The sample consists of about 2.1 million clones, about 93% of them appearing once. The material sequenced was naive CD8+ T cells from PBMCs. These receptor sequences come from a man aged 18 to 35 in good health. Some clones in this sample may be carry-over from other donors' samples.

The rearrangement uses TRBV27 and TRBJ2-3; 8 nucleotides agree with TRBD1. Germline values: CDR1 MNHEY, CDR2 SMNVEV (reference sequence). With 3 bases clipped from V and 2 bases from J, the junction kept 10 bases outside the gene matches. This CDR3 spans 17 amino acids. Written as DNA, the CDR3 is TGTGCCAGCAGTTTGGACAGGGAATCCCGGAACACAGATACGCAGTATTTT. It yields the protein CASSLDRESRNTDTQYF.

This clone was seen just once. V is TRBV30 and J is TRBJ2-7; a possible D gene is TRBD2 (6 bases). The V end was cut by 2 bases, the J end by 4 bases, with 15 bases between. CDR1 is GTSNPN, CDR2 SVGIG, per germline (reference sequence). This CDR3 region has 14 residues. CDR3 coding DNA: TGTGCCTGGAGTCCCCGGGGGTCCCTATACGAGCAGTACTTC. The encoded protein is CAWSPRGSLYEQYF. Based on the CDR3 plus reference TRBV30 and TRBJ2-7, the full variable domain is SQTIHQWPATLVQPVGSPLSLECTVEGTSNPNLYWYRQAAGRGLQLLFYSVGIGQISSEVPQNLSASRPQDRQFILSSKKLLLSDSGFYLCAWSPRGSLYEQYFGPGTRLTVT.

The chain joins TRBV7-9 to TRBJ2-1; D perhaps matches TRBD2 (6 bases). Trimming stripped 4 bases from V and 5 bases from J, with 18 bases between. This CDR3 comprises 16 residues. Looked up from germline, CDR1 is SEHNR and CDR2 is FQNEAQ (reference sequence). CDR3 protein: CASSSTSIRRDNEQFF. CDR3 nucleotide sequence: TGTGCCAGCAGCTCTACTAGCATCCGGCGGGACAATGAGCAGTTCTTC. The whole variable domain, filled in from reference TRBV7-9 and TRBJ2-1, reads DTGVSQNPRHKITKRGQNVTFRCDPISEHNRLYWYRQTLGQGPEFLTYFQNEAQLEKSRLLSDRFSAERPKGSFSTLEIQRTEQGDSAMYLCASSSTSIRRDNEQFFGPGTRLTVL.

J is TRBJ2-3 and V is TRBV4-1; D is possibly TRBD1 or TRBD2 (5 bases each). Germline CDR1 and CDR2: MGHRA and YSYEKL. The CDR3 runs to 14 residues. Trimming shortened V by 2 bases and J by 14 bases, and 20 bases separated the two germline ends. CDR3 loop: CASSQLPGDPLSYF. Written as DNA, the CDR3 is TGCGCCAGCAGCCAACTCCCCGGGGACCCCCTCTCGTATTTT.

The rearrangement links TRBV7-9 to TRBJ2-7; perhaps TRBD1 as D (6 bases). Germline-derived CDR1 and CDR2 are SEHNR and FQNEAQ (reference sequence). The CDR3 totals 15 residues. The germline V and J ends were trimmed by 5 bases and 3 bases, with 17 bases remaining between them. CDR3 residues: CASSVQGSGVYEQYF. Written as DNA, the CDR3 is TGTGCCAGCAGCGTACAGGGAAGTGGCGTCTACGAGCAGTACTTC.

About this clone: Within the sample, other DNA sequences also encode this same CDR3. This chain joins TRBV13 and TRBJ2-7; perhaps TRBD1 as D (5 bases). Germline CDR1 PRHDT, CDR2 FYEKMQ (reference sequence). V was shortened by 0 bases and J by 2 bases, with 5 bases between the two germline ends. The CDR3 is made up of 13 amino acids. CDR3 sequence: CASSLGRAYEQYF. CDR3 bases: TGTGCCAGCAGCTTAGGCAGGGCCTACGAGCAGTACTTC.

The chain joins TRBV7-9 to TRBJ2-3; possibly TRBD1 or TRBD2 for D (5 bases each). The V gene's germline CDR1 is SEHNR and CDR2 FQNEAQ (reference sequence). V was cut by 10 bases and J by 6 bases, with 14 bases left in between. The CDR3 is 12 residues long. The CDR3 DNA follows: TGTGCCATCGGCTCGGGACGGGATACGCAGTATTTT. Translation: CAIGSGRDTQYF.

This clone was found once. V usage is TRBV7-8 and J usage is TRBJ1-2, with TRBD1 as a possible D gene (6 bases). The CDR3 is 14 amino acids. Germline-derived CDR1 and CDR2 are SGHVS and FQNEAQ. Trimming took off 1 base at V and 10 bases at J, with 16 bases between the two ends. CDR3 amino acids: CASSLEPGEIDYTF. CDR3 sequence (DNA): TGTGCCAGCAGCTTAGAGCCAGGGGAAATTGACTACACCTTC.

The chain couples TRBV14 to TRBJ2-3; D is perhaps TRBD1 or TRBD2 (5 bases each). CDR3 length equals 17 residues. Germline loops: CDR1 SGHDN, CDR2 FVKESK. Trimming removed 2 bases from V and 3 bases from J, with 18 bases in between. Here the CDR3 reads CASSQMGDLAETDTQYF. In DNA form, the CDR3 reads TGTGCCAGCAGCCAAATGGGGGACCTGGCGGAGACAGATACGCAGTATTTT.

Only a few counts were recorded for this clone. The chain carries TRBV2 and TRBJ1-5, with 10 positions matching TRBD1. J gave up 6 bases and V 3 bases, and 5 bases lay outside the gene matches. This CDR3 is built from 15 residues. Germline assignment: CDR1 SNHLY and CDR2 FYNNEI. Here the CDR3 reads CASSETGGAGQPQHF. The CDR3 coding sequence is TGTGCCAGCAGTGAGACAGGGGGCGCGGGTCAGCCCCAGCATTTT. The variable domain in full, completed from reference TRBV2 and TRBJ1-5, reads EPEVTQTPSHQVTQMGQEVILRCVPISNHLYFYWYRQILGQKVEFLVSFYNNEISEKSEIFDDQFSVERPDGSNFTLKIRSTKLEDSAMYFCASSETGGAGQPQHFGDGTRLSIL.

The chain links TRBV27 to TRBJ2-1, with D possibly TRBD2 on 5 matching bases. The V gene lost 3 bases and the J gene lost 10 bases, with 22 bases spanning the gap. Germline loops: CDR1 MNHEY, CDR2 SMNVEV (reference sequence). The CDR3 spans 16 residues. CDR3 nucleotide sequence: TGTGCCAGCAGTTTGAGTAAAGGCGGGCCCCTTGAGGAGCAGTTCTTC. It encodes CASSLSKGGPLEEQFF.

This clone was detected only a few times. This sequence joins TRBV27 and TRBJ1-2; the D is unclear. Germline V CDR1 and CDR2: MNHEY, SMNVEV (reference sequence). The CDR3 covers 13 residues. V lost 0 bases and J lost 3, with 5 bases in between. For the CDR3, the DNA is TGTGCCAGCAGTTTATCGACCTACTATGGCTACACCTTC. Translation gives CASSLSTYYGYTF.

The rearrangement uses TRBV30 and TRBJ1-4; TRBD1 agrees at 8 bases. This CDR3 has 15 amino acids. With V trimmed by 0 bases and J by 7 bases, 7 bases remained unmatched. Germline V CDR1 and CDR2: GTSNPN, SVGIG (reference sequence). CDR3 DNA: TGTGCCTGGAGTGTAGATCAGGGGGCGAGTGAAAAACTGTTTTTT. Protein product: CAWSVDQGASEKLFF.

The chain is built from TRBV28 and TRBJ1-5; 7 bases align to TRBD1. The CDR3 is 17 residues long. V was clipped by 2 bases and J by 2 bases; unmatched bases: 9. Germline V gene data show CDR1 as MDHEN and CDR2 as SYDVKM. CDR3 region: CASSLGPGTGGNQPQHF. In nucleotides, the CDR3 is TGTGCCAGCAGTTTAGGGCCGGGCACAGGGGGCAATCAGCCCCAGCATTTT.

The chain is built from TRBV7-6 and TRBJ2-1, with D hard to call. Between the trimmed V and J ends, which lost 0 bases and 5 bases, there was a span of 5 bases. CDR3 length: 13 residues. Germline CDR1 and CDR2: SGHVS and FNYEAQ. The CDR3 DNA follows: TGTGCCAGCAGCTTAGCCCAGAACAATGAGCAGTTCTTC. Translating gives CASSLAQNNEQFF.

V gene TRBV10-3 combines with J gene TRBJ1-1, with 8 bases identical to TRBD1. The CDR3 spans 15 residues. Germline CDR1 and CDR2: ENHRY and SYGVKD. V was clipped by 6 bases and J by 2 bases; unmatched bases: 8. CDR3 loop: CAIRGGQGANTEAFF. CDR3 DNA: TGTGCCATCAGGGGAGGACAGGGAGCAAACACTGAAGCTTTCTTT.

On this clone itself: The sample contains more than one DNA sequence encoding this CDR3. The chain recombines TRBV7-8 with TRBJ2-7; no clear D gene. V was shortened by 2 bases and J by 3 bases, with 5 bases between the two germline ends. In germline, CDR1 is SGHVS, CDR2 FQNEAQ. The CDR3 totals 12 residues. CDR3 sequence reads: CASSLRIYEQYF. CDR3 coding DNA: TGTGCCAGCAGCTTACGGATCTACGAGCAGTACTTC.

The chain recombines TRBV6-6 with TRBJ1-5; D unclear. Germline CDR1 and CDR2: MNHNY and SVGAGI (reference sequence). The ends were cut back, 2 bases at V and 2 bases at J, with 7 bases in the middle. CDR3 length equals 14 residues. The chain's CDR3 is CASSYGQGNQPQHF. The CDR3 DNA sequence: TGTGCCAGCAGTTACGGGCAGGGCAATCAGCCCCAGCATTTT.

The CDR3 protein is CASSPAGWGSFDEQYF. In DNA, the CDR3 is TGTGCCAGCAGCCCGGCCGGTTGGGGGTCGTTCGACGAGCAGTACTTC. This chain joins TRBV7-3 and TRBJ2-7; D might be TRBD1 or TRBD2, each matching 5 bases. The germline V gene encodes CDR1 SGHTA and CDR2 FQGTGA. V lost 5 bases and J 5 bases, leaving 22 bases between the germline ends. The CDR3 has 16 residues.

This chain connects TRBV15 to TRBJ2-5, with D perhaps matching TRBD2 (6 bases). The germline gives CDR1 LNHNV, CDR2 YYDKDF (reference sequence). Trimming stripped 6 bases from V and 4 bases from J, with 12 bases between. The CDR3 runs to 13 residues. CDR3 region: CATRAGRGETQYF. The CDR3 nucleotides are TGTGCCACCAGGGCGGGACGGGGAGAGACCCAGTACTTC. The full variable domain, its missing parts supplied by reference TRBV15 and TRBJ2-5, is DAMVIQNPRYQVTQFGKPVTLSCSQTLNHNVMYWYQQKSSQAPKLLFHYYDKDFNNEADTPDNFQSRRPNTSFCFLDIRSPGLGDTAMYLCATRAGRGETQYFGPGTRLLVL.

V usage is TRBV28 and J usage is TRBJ2-1; 7 bases line up with TRBD1. Per the germline V gene, CDR1 is MDHEN and CDR2 is SYDVKM. The V and J ends lost 2 bases and 2 bases, in that order; junction bases with no gene match: 3. There are 15 residues in the CDR3. The CDR3 loop is CASSLMGQPYNEQFF. The CDR3 DNA follows: TGTGCCAGCAGTTTAATGGGACAGCCCTACAATGAGCAGTTCTTC.

The chain has TRBV28 and TRBJ1-1; TRBD1 aligns across 8 bases. Germline assignment: CDR1 MDHEN and CDR2 SYDVKM. The CDR3 totals 16 residues. With V trimmed by 6 bases and J by 0 bases, 9 bases remained unmatched. CDR3 nucleotides: TGTGCCAGCAGCCTTACAGGGGGGATCATGAACACTGAAGCTTTCTTT. Residues: CASSLTGGIMNTEAFF.

The chain couples TRBV28 to TRBJ1-5, with unresolved D. The CDR3 is 14 residues long. Germline values: CDR1 MDHEN, CDR2 SYDVKM. Trimming left V 3 bases short and J 4 bases short, with 10 bases between. The CDR3 is CASSFRAKNQPQHF. CDR3 coding DNA: TGTGCCAGCAGTTTCCGGGCCAAAAATCAGCCCCAGCATTTT.

This chain connects TRBV7-9 to TRBJ2-5; 7 nucleotides align to TRBD1. V shed 4 bases and J 4 bases; nucleotides not matched to a gene: 9. The germline V gene encodes CDR1 SEHNR and CDR2 FQNEAQ (reference sequence). There are 15 residues in the CDR3. CDR3 nucleotides: TGTGCCAGCAGCTCGCCGGGACAGCAGAGAGAGACCCAGTACTTC. This encodes CASSSPGQQRETQYF.

The rearrangement joins TRBV6-5 to TRBJ2-7, with 8 nucleotides matching TRBD2. The CDR3 spans 13 residues. CDR1 and CDR2 (germline): MNHEY, SVGAGI. V shed 6 bases, J shed 5 bases, and the junction held 6 bases outside the gene matches. The CDR3 DNA reads as TGTGCCAGCAGCGGTAGCGGGATCGACGAGCAGTACTTC. Residues: CASSGSGIDEQYF.

The chain employs TRBV5-1 and TRBJ2-4, with a tentative D call TRBD1 (6 bases). Trimming took off 0 bases at V and 2 bases at J, with 9 bases between the two ends. The germline V gene encodes CDR1 SGHRS and CDR2 YFSETQ. CDR3 length equals 15 residues. DNA of the CDR3: TGCGCCAGCAGCTTGGCACAGGGTACCAAAAACATTCAGTACTTC. Its translation: CASSLAQGTKNIQYF. The full variable domain, with the rest looked up from reference TRBV5-1 and TRBJ2-4, is KAGVTQTPRYLIKTRGQQVTLSCSPISGHRSVSWYQQTPGQGLQFLFEYFSETQRNKGNFPGRFSGRQFSNSRSEMNVSTLELGDSALYLCASSLAQGTKNIQYFGAGTRLSVL.

The J gene is TRBJ2-5, the V gene TRBV6-6; D may be TRBD1 or TRBD2 (5 bases each). The germline CDR1 and CDR2 sequences are MNHNY and SVGAGI (reference sequence). This CDR3 comprises 15 residues. The germline V and J ends were trimmed by 4 bases and 5 bases, with 17 bases remaining between them. In DNA, the CDR3 is TGTGCCAGCAGTTCCGGGGCATTCCTCCGGGAGACCCAGTACTTC. Residues: CASSSGAFLRETQYF.